This T cell receptor (beta chain) was found in a study of metastatic and nonmetastatic thyroid tumors. Study information: Repertoire data that came from the blood and tumor or nodule tissue of malignant and benign thyroid patients were compared.

This clone was recorded at least ten times. A clone one base away is much larger, so this may be a read error. The sample has other DNA sequences that encode this CDR3 too. TCRdb ran MiXCR on the PCR reads. The repertoire holds 32,000 or so clones, with about 20% as singletons. Patients underwent thyroid surgery, and none had received any treatment before it. Sequenced input: blood. This clonotype was sampled from a female donor with papillary thyroid cancer or a benign thyroid nodule (not recorded which). Some clones in this sample may be carry-over from other donors' samples.

The DNA for the CDR3 is TGTGCCAGCAGTTACGCTCGGGTTTCCGAGCAGTACTTC. Its protein is CASSYARVSEQYF. V gene TRBV6-5 combines with J gene TRBJ2-7; D is undetermined. This CDR3 has 13 amino acids. Germline values: CDR1 MNHEY, CDR2 SVGAGI. With 2 bases removed from V and 6 bases from J, the gap between germline ends came to 11 bases.